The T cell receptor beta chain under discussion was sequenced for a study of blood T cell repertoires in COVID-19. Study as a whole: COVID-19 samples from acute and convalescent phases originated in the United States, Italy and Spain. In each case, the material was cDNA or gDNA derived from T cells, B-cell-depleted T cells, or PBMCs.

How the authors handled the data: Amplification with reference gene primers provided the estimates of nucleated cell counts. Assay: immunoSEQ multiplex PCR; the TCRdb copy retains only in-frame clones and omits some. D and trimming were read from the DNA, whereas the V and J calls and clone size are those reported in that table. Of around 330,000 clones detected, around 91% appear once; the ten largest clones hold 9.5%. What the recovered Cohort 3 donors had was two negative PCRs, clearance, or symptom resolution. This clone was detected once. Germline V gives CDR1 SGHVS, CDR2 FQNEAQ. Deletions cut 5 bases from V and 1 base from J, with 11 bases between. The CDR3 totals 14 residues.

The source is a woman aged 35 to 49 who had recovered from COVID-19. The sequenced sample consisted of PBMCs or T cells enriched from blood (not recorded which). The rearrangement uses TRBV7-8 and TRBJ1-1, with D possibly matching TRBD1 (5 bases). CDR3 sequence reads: CASSPDTKNTEAFF. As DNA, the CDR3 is TGTGCCAGCAGCCCGGACACTAAGAACACTGAAGCTTTCTTT.